The clone carrying this T cell receptor (beta chain) has just a few counts. The target antigen is unknown. Original methodology: After removing out-of-frame reads, 2 million to 2.5 million distinct TCRbeta sequences remained. Libraries were prepared by immunoSEQ multiplex PCR; TCRdb keeps only in-frame clonotypes and omits some of them. That table furnishes V, J and clone size, whereas the DNA furnished D and trimming. The sample yields some 27,000 clones, over 70% seen once. This record belongs to a study of memory CD4+ T cells and cytomegalovirus serostatus. Study outcomes and limitations: Each of some 67 CMV-associated TCRbeta sequences occurred in one to five individuals.

This CDR3 is built from 14 residues. Germline V gives CDR1 SGHRS, CDR2 YFSETQ. Trimming shortened V by 5 bases and J by 2 bases, and 12 bases separated the two germline ends. Single viable CD3+CD4+CD8-CD45RO+ cells were sorted as the memory CD4+ T cells. This TCR derives from an adult in good health and CMV-seronegative. The specimen was memory CD4+ T cells from blood. The J gene is TRBJ2-3, the V gene TRBV5-1; D possibly matches TRBD1 or TRBD2 (6 bases each). CDR3 loop: CASSLGGTTDTQYF. CDR3 DNA sequence: TGCGCCAGCAGTCTAGGGGGGACCACAGATACGCAGTATTTT.